The 20 T cell receptor beta chains listed next were all sequenced from one sample in a study of CD8+ T cells in alopecia areata. Extracted RNA was reverse transcribed into cDNA, the sequencing template. TCRdb keeps only in-frame clones here, not all; method: immunoSEQ multiplex PCR. The repertoire consists of over 150,000 clones, with 50% to 60% occurring once and the leading ten covering approximately 0.7%. Treatment reported: oral pan-JAK inhibitor, 5-10 mg twice daily. The sample in question was CD4+ T cells sorted from blood, obtained at week 4, from a patient treated with tofacitinib. These receptor sequences come from a human donor with alopecia areata.

This clone was seen only a few times. The rearrangement links TRBV6-5 to TRBJ2-1, with D uncertain. V was cut by 7 bases and J by 3 bases, with 7 bases left in between. Germline CDR1 is MNHEY and CDR2 is SVGAGI. CDR3 length equals 12 residues. CDR3 bases: TGTGCCAGCACAAGGGACTACAATGAGCAGTTCTTC. Translated: CASTRDYNEQFF.

This clone was counted between two and nine times. The gene calls are TRBV5-1 and TRBJ2-1; no clear D. V was cut by 1 base and J by 5 bases, with 22 bases left in between. Germline assignment: CDR1 SGHRS and CDR2 YFSETQ. This CDR3 spans 18 amino acids. The CDR3 reads CASSLISGSQTGHNEQFF. Here the CDR3 DNA reads TGCGCCAGCAGCTTGATATCGGGTAGTCAGACCGGGCACAATGAGCAGTTCTTC.

This chain links TRBV7-2 with TRBJ2-3, with TRBD2 matching over 8 bases. From germline, CDR1 is SGHTA and CDR2 FQGNSA. The J segment lost 12 bases and the V segment lost 2 bases, leaving 7 bases of the junction unmatched. CDR3 length equals 13 residues. The CDR3 spells CASSLNPRGGQYF. DNA of the CDR3: TGTGCCAGCAGCTTAAACCCCCGGGGGGGCCAGTATTTT.

The chain employs TRBV4-1 and TRBJ2-3; D is uncertain. V was shortened by 1 base and J by 5 bases, with 4 bases between the two germline ends. CDR3 size: 12 residues. Germline loops: CDR1 MGHRA, CDR2 YSYEKL. CDR3 nucleotides: TGCGCCAGCAGCCAAGTTGAAGATACGCAGTATTTT. It specifies CASSQVEDTQYF.

This clone appeared a single time. The rearrangement uses TRBV25-1 and TRBJ2-5, with D tentatively TRBD1 (7 bases). Germline CDR1 MGHDK, CDR2 SYGVNS. Trimming pared 2 bases from V and 4 bases from J, leaving 17 bases between. The CDR3 has 16 amino acids. CDR3 nucleotides: TGTGCCAGCAGTGAAAGTTGGAGGGGGCTAGGAGAGACCCAGTACTTC. It yields the protein CASSESWRGLGETQYF. Looking up the rest from reference TRBV25-1 and TRBJ2-5 gives the full variable domain: EADIYQTPRYLVIGTGKKITLECSQTMGHDKMYWYQQDPGMELHLIHYSYGVNSTEKGDLSSESTVSRIRTEHFPLTLESARPSHTSQYLCASSESWRGLGETQYFGPGTRLLVL.

V gene TRBV25-1 combines with J gene TRBJ2-7, with 9 bases identical to TRBD1. CDR3 length equals 14 residues. Germline V gene lookup returns CDR1 MGHDK and CDR2 SYGVNS. V was pared by 6 bases and J by 3 bases, with 6 bases of the junction left unmatched. CDR3: CASRDGGQGYEQYF. In DNA, the CDR3 is TGTGCCAGCAGGGACGGGGGACAGGGCTACGAGCAGTACTTC.

The chain is built from TRBV25-1 and TRBJ1-1, with a tentative D call TRBD1 (5 bases). Trimming pared 2 bases from V and 0 bases from J, leaving 13 bases between. This CDR3 comprises 16 residues. Germline V lookup: CDR1 MGHDK, CDR2 SYGVNS. CDR3 nucleotide sequence: TGTGCCAGCAGTGAAAATAAGGGGCTAATGAACACTGAAGCTTTCTTT. Translation: CASSENKGLMNTEAFF.

The chain combines TRBV7-3 with TRBJ2-1, with 7 positions matching TRBD2. CDR1 SGHTA and CDR2 FQGTGA come from the germline V gene. Unmatched junction bases numbered 3, after V lost 11 bases and J lost 5 bases. CDR3 size: 11 residues. CDR3 bases: TGTGCCCAACGGGGGGACAATGAGCAGTTCTTC. It is translated as CAQRGDNEQFF.

This chain uses TRBV2 with TRBJ2-4; D gene ambiguous. The germline gives CDR1 SNHLY, CDR2 FYNNEI. Trimming removed 3 bases from V and 12 bases from J, with 9 bases in between. The CDR3 has 11 amino acids. For the CDR3, the DNA is TGTGCCAGCAGTGACGATGGTACTCAGTACTTC. This encodes CASSDDGTQYF.

The chain recombines TRBV18 with TRBJ2-1; no reliable D call. Trimming cost V 5 bases and J 5 bases, with 4 bases left between them. Germline V gene sequence: CDR1 KGHSH, CDR2 LQKENI. This CDR3 contains 11 residues. DNA for the CDR3: TGTGCCAGCTCAGAAGACAATGAGCAGTTCTTC. It codes for CASSEDNEQFF.

The count of this clone is one. In DNA form, the CDR3 reads TGTGCCAGCAGCGGCCAGCGGGGAGAGACAGATACGCAGTATTTT. The encoded protein is CASSGQRGETDTQYF. The V call is TRBV9, the J call TRBJ2-3; the match to TRBD2 covers 7 bases. The CDR3 has 15 amino acids. The germline gives CDR1 SGDLS, CDR2 YYNGEE. The trim removed 3 bases at V and 3 bases at J, leaving 7 bases unmatched.

The chain employs TRBV10-3 and TRBJ2-7; 8 nucleotides align to TRBD1. The junction had 7 bases not matched to a gene; V was cut back by 6 bases and J by 3 bases. The CDR3 consists of 14 residues. CDR1 ENHRY and CDR2 SYGVKD come from the germline V gene. The CDR3 sequence: CAIRERTGSYEQYF. CDR3 DNA sequence: TGTGCCATCAGAGAACGGACAGGGAGCTACGAGCAGTACTTC.

The J gene is TRBJ2-7, the V gene TRBV28; D call uncertain. V gave up 7 bases and J gave up 4 bases, with 11 bases separating them. The CDR3 loop spans 12 amino acids. In germline, CDR1 is MDHEN, CDR2 SYDVKM. CDR3 DNA: TGTGCCAGCACCCTAGGGAAGTACGAGCAGTACTTC. Encoded protein: CASTLGKYEQYF.

This clone turned up a few times. V is TRBV10-3 and J is TRBJ1-2, with 7 bases identical to TRBD1. The J segment lost 2 bases and the V segment lost 8 bases, leaving 8 bases of the junction unmatched. This CDR3 is built from 14 residues. CDR1 ENHRY and CDR2 SYGVKD come from the germline V gene. The CDR3 region is CAIGMLGQNYGYTF. Written as DNA, the CDR3 is TGTGCCATCGGGATGCTGGGACAGAACTATGGCTACACCTTC.

About this clone: One junction end disagrees with the germline gene, perhaps due to a read error. The V call is TRBV29-1, the J call TRBJ1-1; 7 bases are shared with TRBD1. This CDR3 has 11 amino acids. From germline, CDR1 is SQVTM and CDR2 ANQGSEA. The CDR3 here is CSVEGQDEAFF. As DNA, the CDR3 is TGCAGCGTCGAAGGACAGGATGAAGCTTTCTTT.

The chain employs TRBV30 and TRBJ2-5, with 7 bases matching TRBD2. The V and J ends lost 8 bases and 7 bases, in that order; junction bases with no gene match: 16. The CDR3 has 14 residues. Germline V gene data show CDR1 as GTSNPN and CDR2 as SVGIG (reference sequence). CDR3 sequence: CATKREPFGGTQYF. As DNA, the CDR3 is TGTGCCACGAAGCGGGAACCCTTCGGAGGGACCCAGTACTTC.

Worth noting for this clone: The sample has other DNA sequences that encode this CDR3 too. This chain joins TRBV29-1 and TRBJ1-1; tentative D call: TRBD1 (5 bases). Trimming removed 0 bases at V and 5 bases at J, with 10 bases between. The length of the CDR3 is 13 residues. Germline lookup yields CDR1 SQVTM and CDR2 ANQGSEA. The CDR3 DNA reads TGCAGCGTTGAAGAGGTGAGGGGAACTGAAGCTTTCTTT. This sequence encodes CSVEEVRGTEAFF.

The rearrangement links TRBV10-3 to TRBJ2-1; the match to TRBD2 covers 10 bases. Germline CDR1 is ENHRY and CDR2 is SYGVKD. V was clipped by 2 bases and J by 8 bases; unmatched bases: 3. The CDR3 is 14 residues long. The CDR3 loop reads CAISEGLAGDEQFF. The CDR3 nucleotides read TGTGCCATCAGTGAGGGTCTAGCGGGAGATGAGCAGTTCTTC.

V usage is TRBV5-1 and J usage is TRBJ2-4, with D possibly TRBD2 on 6 matching bases. CDR3 length: 15 amino acids. The germline V gene has CDR1 SGHRS and CDR2 YFSETQ. Trimming pared 6 bases from V and 7 bases from J, leaving 20 bases between. DNA of the CDR3: TGCGCCAGCACCCCCCGGGGCGGGACGGAGAACATTCAGTACTTC. It translates to CASTPRGGTENIQYF.

This clone has only one observation. The J gene is TRBJ1-2, the V gene TRBV25-1, with 9 nucleotides matching TRBD1. Germline V gene data show CDR1 as MGHDK and CDR2 as SYGVNS. The CDR3 has 15 amino acids. V lost 6 bases, J lost 4 bases, and 9 bases stayed unmatched. CDR3 sequence: CASSITGGTGYGYTF. The CDR3 DNA reads as TGTGCCAGCAGCATAACAGGGGGCACGGGCTATGGCTACACCTTC.